This T cell receptor beta chain emerged from a study of OX40 agonist ivuxolimab in advanced cancers. The repertoire was sequenced with immunoSEQ multiplex PCR; TCRdb's copy has only in-frame clones and lacks some. The sample shows under 90,000 clones, approximately 89% of them seen only once. The CDR3 runs 16 residues. Germline V lookup: CDR1 SQVTM, CDR2 ANQGSEA. With 6 bases clipped from V and 4 bases from J, the junction kept 13 bases outside the gene matches. The rearrangement joins TRBV29-1 to TRBJ2-1, with 9 bases fitting TRBD2. The TCR sequence derives from an adult with an advanced solid tumor such as melanoma, head and neck, liver or kidney cancer. Sample: CD4+ or CD8+ T cells sorted from blood, taken in a trial of the OX40 agonist ivuxolimab. For the CDR3, the DNA is TGCAGCGTAGTTTTCACTCCTAGCGGGACTTACAATGAGCAGTTCTTC. Translation: CSVVFTPSGTYNEQFF.